This record looks at one T cell receptor (beta chain) sequence and its context. The antigen is undetermined. Unstimulated PBMCs were sorted into CD3+CD4+ and CD3+CD8+ populations. This sample is part of a study of T cell clones after liver transplantation. Study-wide results and limits: These preliminary findings come from unstandardized post-transplant sampling times.

Profiling relied on immunoSEQ multiplex PCR, and the TCRdb table lists in-frame clones only, not all of them. Altogether 70,000 to 80,000 clones are present, over 85% being singletons, with the ten largest covering approximately 2.4%. This clonotype was sampled from a human donor who received a liver transplant. This material consisted of CD4+ T cells from blood, taken before liver transplant.

CDR3 nucleotides: TGTGCCAGCAGCCACGGATACCAGGTACCGGGAGAGACCCAGTACTTC. Residues: CASSHGYQVPGETQYF. The gene calls are TRBV5-6 and TRBJ2-5; D not resolved. This CDR3 contains 16 residues. Germline V lookup: CDR1 SGHDT, CDR2 YYEEEE. Trimming removed 4 bases from V and 4 bases from J, with 20 bases in between.